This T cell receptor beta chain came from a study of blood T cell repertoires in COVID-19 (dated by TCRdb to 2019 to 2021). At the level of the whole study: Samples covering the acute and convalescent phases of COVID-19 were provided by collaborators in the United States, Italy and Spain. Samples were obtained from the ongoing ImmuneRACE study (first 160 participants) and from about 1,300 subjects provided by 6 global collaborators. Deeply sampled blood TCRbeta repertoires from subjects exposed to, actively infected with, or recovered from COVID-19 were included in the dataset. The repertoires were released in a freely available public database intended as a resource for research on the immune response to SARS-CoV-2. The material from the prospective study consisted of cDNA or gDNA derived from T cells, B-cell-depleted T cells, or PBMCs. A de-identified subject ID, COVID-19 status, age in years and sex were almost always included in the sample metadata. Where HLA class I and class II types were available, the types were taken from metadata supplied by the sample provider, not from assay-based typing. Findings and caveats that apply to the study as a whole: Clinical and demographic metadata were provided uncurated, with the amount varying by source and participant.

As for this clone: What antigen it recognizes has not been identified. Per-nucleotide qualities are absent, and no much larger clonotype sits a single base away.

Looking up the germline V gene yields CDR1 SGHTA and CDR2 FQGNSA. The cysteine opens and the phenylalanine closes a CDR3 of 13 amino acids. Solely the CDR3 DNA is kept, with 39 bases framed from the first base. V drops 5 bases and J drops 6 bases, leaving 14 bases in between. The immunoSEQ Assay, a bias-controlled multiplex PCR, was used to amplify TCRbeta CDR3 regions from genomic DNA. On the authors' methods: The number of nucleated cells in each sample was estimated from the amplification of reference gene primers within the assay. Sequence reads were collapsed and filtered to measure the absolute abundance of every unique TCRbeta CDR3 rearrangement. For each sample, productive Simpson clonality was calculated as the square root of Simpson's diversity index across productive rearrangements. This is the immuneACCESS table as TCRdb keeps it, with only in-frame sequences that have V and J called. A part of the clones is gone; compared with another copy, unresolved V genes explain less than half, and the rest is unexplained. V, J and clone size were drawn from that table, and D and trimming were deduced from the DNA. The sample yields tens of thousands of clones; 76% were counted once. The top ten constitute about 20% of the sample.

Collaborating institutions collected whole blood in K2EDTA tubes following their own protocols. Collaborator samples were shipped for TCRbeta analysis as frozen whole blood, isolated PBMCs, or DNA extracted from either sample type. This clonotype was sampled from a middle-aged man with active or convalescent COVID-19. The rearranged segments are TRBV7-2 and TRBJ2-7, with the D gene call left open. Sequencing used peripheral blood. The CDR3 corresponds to CASSIARLSEQYF. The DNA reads TGTGCCAGCAGCATCGCAAGACTTAGCGAGCAGTACTTC.